This T cell receptor (beta chain) was obtained from a study of cytomegalovirus exposure and HLA in healthy donors. Study details: Previous work identified roughly 110 million unique TCR beta sequences from around 200 million T cells. Just over 80% of 398 genotyped donors fell in the Caucasian-associated ancestry cluster. Findings and caveats of the study: A missense variant in DCLRE1C was later tied to TCR beta V- and J-gene trimming.

The PCR made use of 60 Vbeta and 13 Jbeta primers. Only in-frame clones appear in the TCRdb table, and some are missing; sequencing was by immunoSEQ multiplex PCR. This sample carries approximately 97,000 clones, roughly three quarters of them seen once, and the ten largest clones take 9.6%. There are 17 residues in the CDR3. V trimming: 8 bases; J trimming: 3 bases; junction bases outside the gene matches: 19. CDR1 is MNHEY and CDR2 is SMNVEV in the germline V gene (reference sequence). On this clone itself: Its cognate antigen is unknown.

The chain recombines TRBV27 with TRBJ2-7, with TRBD1 matching over 7 bases. This receptor was taken from a male donor in good health and CMV-seropositive. Sequenced input: PBMCs. The CDR3 DNA is TGTGCCAGCCGCTTACTTCCCCCGCGGACAGGCCACTACGAGCAGTACTTC. Amino acids: CASRLLPPRTGHYEQYF.